The 10 T cell receptor beta chains presented below share a single source sample, sequenced in a study of T cell responses to AZD1222 COVID-19 vaccine. The method was immunoSEQ multiplex PCR; TCRdb's version includes in-frame clones alone and lacks a portion of them. The sample gives approximately 200,000 clones, approximately 86% of which show up once; around 7.9% is in the top ten. Here the sequenced sample was peripheral blood, taken on day 0 of AZD1222 vaccination. Every receptor here comes from an adult in good health.

This sequence joins TRBV6-1 and TRBJ1-4; tentatively, D is TRBD1 (6 bases). V dropped 3 bases and J dropped 8 bases, with 16 bases sitting between them. The length of the CDR3 is 15 residues. Germline V CDR1 and CDR2: MNHNS, SASEGT. DNA for the CDR3: TGTGCCAGCAGTGATTATGCAGGGGTGGGGGAAAAACTGTTTTTT. Its protein is CASSDYAGVGEKLFF.

The chain couples TRBV27 to TRBJ2-7; D is perhaps TRBD1 or TRBD2 (5 bases each). V was trimmed by 8 bases and J by 2 bases, leaving 13 bases between them. Germline V gives CDR1 MNHEY, CDR2 SMNVEV (reference sequence). This CDR3 is built from 13 residues. The CDR3 DNA reads as TGTGCCAGCGCCCGGGACGGGACCTACGAGCAGTACTTC. Translated, it gives CASARDGTYEQYF.

This clone has a single count. The DNA for the CDR3 is TGTGCTAGTGGTCCCGGACAGGGTTGGAATGAGCAGTTCTTC. It yields the protein CASGPGQGWNEQFF. The rearrangement links TRBV12-5 to TRBJ2-1, with 8 bases aligning to TRBD1. The CDR3 consists of 14 residues. From germline, CDR1 is LGHNT and CDR2 FRNRAP. The J segment lost 7 bases and the V segment lost 5 bases, leaving 7 bases of the junction unmatched.

This rearrangement joins TRBV7-9 to TRBJ2-7; 7 bases map to TRBD1. With 4 bases clipped from V and 4 bases from J, the junction kept 10 bases outside the gene matches. The CDR3 has 15 residues. The germline CDR1 and CDR2 sequences are SEHNR and FQNEAQ (reference sequence). The CDR3 sequence: CASSSWDSPGYEQYF. DNA of the CDR3: TGTGCCAGCAGCTCATGGGACAGCCCCGGGTACGAGCAGTACTTC. Complete variable domain (other parts from reference TRBV7-9 and TRBJ2-7): DTGVSQNPRHKITKRGQNVTFRCDPISEHNRLYWYRQTLGQGPEFLTYFQNEAQLEKSRLLSDRFSAERPKGSFSTLEIQRTEQGDSAMYLCASSSWDSPGYEQYFGPGTRLTVT.

The chain employs TRBV6-2 or TRBV6-3 and TRBJ2-7; 9 bases match TRBD1. The CDR3 covers 15 residues. Germline CDR1 reads MNHEY; CDR2 reads SVGEGT. V dropped 0 bases and J dropped 2; count of bases not matched to a gene: 2. The DNA for the CDR3 is TGTGCCAGCAGTTACTCGACAGGGGGACCCTACGAGCAGTACTTC. Amino acid sequence: CASSYSTGGPYEQYF.

CDR3 nucleotide sequence: TGTGCCAGCAGTGAAGCGGGCGGCAGGATTGCTTTCTTT. Protein product: CASSEAGGRIAFF. The chain has TRBV6-1 and TRBJ1-1; D is uncertain. Trimming left V 0 bases short and J 11 bases short, with 13 bases between. The CDR3 loop spans 13 amino acids. CDR1 and CDR2 from the germline V gene are MNHNS and SASEGT.

The gene calls are TRBV3-1 (or the pseudogene TRBV3-2) and TRBJ2-3, with D perhaps being TRBD1 or TRBD2 (6 bases each). The CDR3 has 14 amino acids. Germline CDR1 reads LGHDT; CDR2 reads YNNKEL (reference sequence). V gave up 2 bases and J gave up 3 bases, with 9 bases separating them. Here the CDR3 reads CASSQRGLTDTQYF. CDR3 sequence (DNA): TGTGCCAGCAGCCAACGGGGGCTTACAGATACGCAGTATTTT.

The rearrangement joins TRBV19 to TRBJ1-3, with unresolved D. Trimming took 5 bases from V and 7 from J, leaving 15 bases between them. Germline CDR1 LNHDA, CDR2 SQIVND (reference sequence). The length of the CDR3 is 14 residues. CDR3 sequence: CASSPRAAKNTIYF. DNA of the CDR3: TGTGCCAGTAGTCCCCGGGCCGCGAAGAACACCATATATTTT.

V usage is TRBV28 and J usage is TRBJ1-5; tentative D call: TRBD1 (6 bases). Trimming cost V 6 bases and J 6 bases, with 12 bases left between them. The CDR3 is 13 residues long. Germline V lookup: CDR1 MDHEN, CDR2 SYDVKM. CDR3 in DNA: TGTGCCAGCAGGGCACCAGGGGTTCAGCCCCAGCATTTT. This translates into CASRAPGVQPQHF.

This clone was detected once. This chain joins TRBV19 and TRBJ2-7, with TRBD1 identical over 9 bases. This CDR3 has 16 amino acids. V dropped 1 base and J dropped 0; count of bases not matched to a gene: 4. CDR1 and CDR2 from the germline V gene are LNHDA and SQIVND (reference sequence). CDR3 coding DNA: TGTGCCAGTAGTATAGTCCCACAGGGGGCCTCCTACGAGCAGTACTTC. Its protein product is CASSIVPQGASYEQYF.